The T cell receptor beta chain under discussion was sequenced for a study of T-cell reconstitution after alpha-beta-depleted transplantation in children. Study-wide findings and caveats: For some patients, TCRbeta diversity was high at day 60 because of recipient T cells and thymic progenitors that survived.

CDR3 length: 16 amino acids. The germline V gene has CDR1 SGHKS and CDR2 YYEKEE (reference sequence). Trimming removed 4 bases from V and 3 bases from J, with 16 bases in between. It was with unique molecular identifiers that the TCRbeta library was prepared. TCRdb called the PCR reads again in MiXCR, with one record for every CDR3 protein. The sample lists about 980,000 distinct CDR3 sequences; less than 30% were seen once. This clonotype was seen only a few times. The antigen is not known. This sample comprised PBMCs, mostly from graft donor cells, obtained 360 days after TCRalphabeta/CD19-depleted stem cell transplant. The J gene is TRBJ1-4, the V gene TRBV5-5; TRBD1 might be the D (6 bases). This receptor was identified in a boy in the first two years of life who had a stem cell transplant for SCID, so the T cells may come from the graft donor. As DNA, the CDR3 is TGTGCCAGCAGCCTAACAGCAGGGGCGTCTAATGAAAAACTGTTTTTT. Its protein product is CASSLTAGASNEKLFF.